These T cell receptor beta chains were read from a single sample in a study of T cells in Graves' hyperthyroidism and ophthalmopathy. TCRdb used MiXCR to reprocess the multiplex PCR reads, holding one entry per CDR3 protein. The sample shows 450,000 to 700,000 distinct CDR3 sequences, just over 45% of them seen only once. The material sequenced was peripheral blood or thyroid tissue (not recorded which). These receptors were obtained from an adult woman with Graves' disease, either hyperthyroidism or ophthalmopathy (not recorded which). CDR3s include the opening cysteine and the closing phenylalanine or tryptophan.

j_call v_call cdr3_aa
TRBJ1-2 TRBV7-9 CASSFDRDYGYTF
TRBJ1-5 TRBV15 CASSEGSRNQPQHF
TRBJ1-6 TRBV2 CASIQEPGQDSPLHF
TRBJ1-2 TRBV6-1 CASSAGTSYGYTF
TRBJ2-2 TRBV4-2 CASLQDHLNTGELFF
TRBJ1-6 TRBV10-3 CAIAGSFNSPLHF
TRBJ1-5 TRBV19 CASSRGQYSNQPQHF
TRBJ1-3 TRBV2 CASSHPMNTIYF
TRBJ1-6 TRBV11-2 CASSLVGAYNSPLHF
TRBJ2-1 TRBV2 CATGASSAYNEQFF
TRBJ2-2 TRBV10-3 CAITGGNTGELYF
TRBJ2-7 TRBV2 CASSVRGTGTGFTYEQYF
TRBJ1-2 TRBV4-2 CASSQDWQGPNYGYTF
TRBJ1-3 TRBV2 CASRTGSFSGNTIYF
TRBJ2-7 TRBV5-1 CAKRLAAPSYEQYF
TRBJ2-7 TRBV7-9 CASSLGLGGVDEQYF
TRBJ2-5 TRBV27 CASSRQGLVETQYF
TRBJ2-7 TRBV9 CARSGSSYEQYF
TRBJ2-7 TRBV25-1 CACSAREGTYEQYF
TRBJ1-1 TRBV7-3 CASSFYTGTANTEAFF
TRBJ2-7 TRBV7-6 CASSLSHLSYEQYF
TRBJ1-1 TRBV10-1 CASSEGSSSTEAFF
TRBJ1-5 TRBV4-2 CASSQALTQDTQPQHF
TRBJ2-2 TRBV3-1 CASSQVGTSELFF
TRBJ2-5 TRBV7-8 CASSALYYQETQYF
TRBJ1-1 TRBV9 CASSAASTEAFF
TRBJ1-6 TRBV6-2/TRBV6-3 CASSYPVSPLHF
TRBJ2-7 TRBV7-2 CASSYLAGGVEQYF
TRBJ2-5 TRBV7-6 CASSRGAPQETQYF
TRBJ1-5 TRBV7-2 CASSPRGTGRRQPQHF
TRBJ1-2 TRBV6-5 CASISGQGSGYTF
TRBJ1-2 TRBV7-8 CASSVGGGNGYTF
TRBJ2-2 TRBV7-6 CASSQGTFTGELFF
TRBJ1-5 TRBV28 CASSLFGPQPQHF
TRBJ1-2 TRBV10-3 CAISLNYGYTF
TRBJ1-5 TRBV9 CASSGSRDAPQHF
TRBJ2-5 TRBV10-2 CASSELLAGLYQETQYF
TRBJ2-2 TRBV7-8 CASILSGTGIMAGELFF
TRBJ2-2 TRBV25-1 CASGRQGGTGELFF
TRBJ2-7 TRBV29-1 CSVEEGSSYEQYF
TRBJ1-1 TRBV20-1 CSASRDAEAFF
TRBJ2-7 TRBV18 CAGSPELAAEQYF
TRBJ2-3 TRBV25-1 CASRDPGQGTDTQYF
TRBJ1-3 TRBV7-9 CASSSPGPTNTIYF
TRBJ2-1 TRBV6-6 CASSSTGESSEQFF
TRBJ2-7 TRBV11-2 CASSSHGGTRVYEQYF